This entry features one T cell receptor (beta chain) sequence. What it binds is unknown. Since all of the isolated RNA was reverse transcribed, expressed TCRB transcripts were what got sequenced. Here immunoSEQ multiplex PCR was the method, and the copy in TCRdb shows in-frame clones only, minus some. Among around 260,000 clones, roughly 20% were seen once, and the ten largest hold around 0.028%. These data are taken from a study of beta chain features in type 1 diabetes. Study-wide results and caveats: All four CD4+ subsets of Type 1 diabetes patients contained TCRB CDR3s that were moderately but significantly shorter.

Trimming took 0 bases from V and 5 from J; bases not matched to a gene: 1. CDR3 size: 14 residues. CDR1 is MNHEY and CDR2 is SVGAGI in the germline V gene. Sequencing input: naive CD4+ T cells from blood. V gene TRBV6-5 combines with J gene TRBJ2-5; TRBD2 agrees at 9 bases. The TCR sequence derives from a woman in her thirties or forties with type 1 diabetes. The CDR3 here is CASSYSSGGETQYF. CDR3 sequence (DNA): TGTGCCAGCAGTTACTCGAGCGGGGGGGAGACCCAGTACTTC.